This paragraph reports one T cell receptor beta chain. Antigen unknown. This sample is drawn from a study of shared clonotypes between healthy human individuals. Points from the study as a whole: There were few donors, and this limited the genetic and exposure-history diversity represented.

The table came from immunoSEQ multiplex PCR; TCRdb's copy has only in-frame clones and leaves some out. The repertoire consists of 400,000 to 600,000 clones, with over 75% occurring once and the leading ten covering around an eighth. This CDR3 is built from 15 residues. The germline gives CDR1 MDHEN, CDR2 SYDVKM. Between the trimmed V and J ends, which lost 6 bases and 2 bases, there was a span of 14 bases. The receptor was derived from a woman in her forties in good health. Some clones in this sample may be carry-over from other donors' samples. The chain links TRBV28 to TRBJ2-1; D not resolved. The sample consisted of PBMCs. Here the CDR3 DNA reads TGTGCCAGCAGGCCCCTTGATCAGACCTACAATGAGCAGTTCTTC. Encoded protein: CASRPLDQTYNEQFF.